Here is one TCR beta chain with its context. The record originates from a study of response to subunit inactivated influenza vaccine. V shed 5 bases, J shed 4 bases, and the junction held 18 bases outside the gene matches. Germline loops: CDR1 SGHAT, CDR2 FQDESV (reference sequence). This CDR3 is built from 18 residues. A single record per CDR3 protein comes from TCRdb applying MiXCR to the RT-PCR reads. The sample gives just under 550,000 distinct CDR3 sequences, around 21% of which show up once; 2.5% to 3.5% is in the top ten. The data were also submitted as part of a second study, on T cells expressing NK-cell markers. That report notes: TCR beta cDNA was made by 5'RACE template switching with UMIs.

This chain connects TRBV11-1 to TRBJ1-1, with TRBD1 matching 8 bases. This TCR came from a man over 45 who received an inactivated influenza vaccine. The sample in question was CD4+ T cells sorted from PBMCs, obtained roughly 13 days after vaccination. This CDR3 reads CASSEIRGLLQGGTEAFF. As DNA, the CDR3 is TGTGCCAGCAGCGAGATCAGAGGATTATTACAGGGGGGCACTGAAGCTTTCTTT.